Presented here are 29 T cell receptor beta chains from one specimen sequenced in a study of blood T cells in healthy people across ages. Alongside a J-beta primer mix, a sample-barcoded 5' primer served in a second PCR lasting roughly 7 to 11 cycles. TCRdb recomputed calls from the 5' RACE reads with MiXCR, one row per CDR3 protein. The sample includes more than 700,000 distinct CDR3 sequences, roughly 50% of them seen just once. The sequencing sample was made of blood. These TCRs come from a man older than 75 in good health.

The rearrangement links TRBV13 to TRBJ2-7; 7 nucleotides match TRBD2. This CDR3 has 15 residues. Unmatched junction bases numbered 14, after V lost 5 bases and J lost 7 bases. Germline CDR1 is PRHDT and CDR2 is FYEKMQ (reference sequence). As DNA, the CDR3 is TGTGCCAGCAGCGTGGCCGGGACTACCTACAATGAGCAGTACTTC. It translates to CASSVAGTTYNEQYF.

The chain employs TRBV6-2 or TRBV6-3 and TRBJ2-4; D gene ambiguous. The J call may be wrong; the DNA end is better matched by TRBJ2-7. Germline V lookup: CDR1 MNHEY, CDR2 SVGEGT. This CDR3 has 14 residues. CDR3 loop: CASSYTGFSYEQYF. DNA for the CDR3: TGTGCCAGCAGTTACACCGGGTTCTCCTACGAGCAGTACTTC.

The V call is TRBV10-3, the J call TRBJ2-7, with D perhaps given as TRBD1 or TRBD2 (5 bases each). The germline CDR1 and CDR2 sequences are ENHRY and SYGVKD. Trimming took off 10 bases at V and 4 bases at J, with 11 bases between the two ends. This CDR3 contains 11 residues. The CDR3 DNA sequence: TGTGCCACCGGATGGGGGTACGAGCAGTACTTC. Its translation: CATGWGYEQYF.

The chain couples TRBV5-1 to TRBJ2-1; TRBD2 matches at 10 bases. The CDR3 is 18 residues long. V lost 0 bases and J lost 8; bases outside the gene matches: 14. Germline CDR1 SGHRS, CDR2 YFSETQ. The CDR3 nucleotides read TGCGCCAGCAGCTTGGGGGGACTAGCGCCTATGGGGGGCTATGAGCAGTTCTTC. This sequence encodes CASSLGGLAPMGGYEQFF.

The chain is built from TRBV4-2 and TRBJ2-3; 7 positions match TRBD2. V was pared by 8 bases and J by 0 bases, with 8 bases of the junction left unmatched. CDR1 LGHNA and CDR2 YNFKEQ come from the germline V gene. The CDR3 has 15 residues. The CDR3 here is CASREAESSTDTQYF. In nucleotides, the CDR3 is TGTGCCAGCCGGGAGGCCGAAAGTAGCACAGATACGCAGTATTTT.

The chain carries TRBV7-2 and TRBJ1-1, with TRBD1 matching 7 bases. The CDR3 runs 17 residues. V shed 1 base, J shed 9 bases, and the junction held 17 bases outside the gene matches. CDR1 is SGHTA and CDR2 is FQGNSA in the germline V gene. In DNA, the CDR3 is TGTGCCAGCAGCTTAGTTGGGGGGCGGACAGGCCATAACCAAGCTTTCTTT. Its protein product is CASSLVGGRTGHNQAFF.

This clonotype was picked up one time. V and J are TRBV27 and TRBJ1-5, with D uncertain. The length of the CDR3 is 16 residues. V was cut by 5 bases and J by 0 bases, with 14 bases left in between. Per the germline V gene, CDR1 is MNHEY and CDR2 is SMNVEV (reference sequence). The CDR3 loop reads CASSAIGWYSNQPQHF. In nucleotides, the CDR3 is TGTGCCAGCAGTGCTATCGGGTGGTATAGCAATCAGCCCCAGCATTTT.

The chain's CDR3 is CSVKISGNQPQHF. The CDR3 nucleotides read TGCAGCGTTAAGATCTCGGGAAATCAGCCCCAGCATTTT. V is TRBV29-1 and J is TRBJ1-5, with D unresolved. Germline CDR1 is SQVTM and CDR2 is ANQGSEA. This CDR3 region has 13 residues. Trimming stripped 5 bases from V and 4 bases from J, with 12 bases between.

V gene TRBV5-4 combines with J gene TRBJ1-2, with 7 bases aligning to TRBD1. Looked up from germline, CDR1 is SGHNT and CDR2 is YYREEE (reference sequence). The CDR3 is 15 residues long. The V gene end was trimmed by 3 bases and the J gene end by 2 bases; junction bases not matched to a gene: 7. The CDR3 reads CASSSGTEKNYGYTF. The CDR3 DNA follows: TGTGCCAGCAGCTCCGGGACAGAGAAAAACTATGGCTACACCTTC.

This clonotype was seen a handful of times. The chain has TRBV27 and TRBJ2-3; D is uncertain. Germline assignment: CDR1 MNHEY and CDR2 SMNVEV (reference sequence). The V and J ends lost 4 bases and 4 bases respectively, with 30 bases between them. The CDR3 is made up of 20 amino acids. For the CDR3, the DNA is TGTGCCAGCAGTTCCCGACGAAACTACCGAGAACCGTACATGGCAGATACGCAGTATTTT. Its protein is CASSSRRNYREPYMADTQYF.

The chain recombines TRBV7-3 with TRBJ2-3, with TRBD2 matching over 12 bases. The V gene end was trimmed by 2 bases and the J gene end by 4 bases; junction bases not matched to a gene: 4. Germline lookup yields CDR1 SGHTA and CDR2 FQGTGA. This CDR3 contains 16 residues. CDR3 sequence (DNA): TGTGCCAGCAGCTTAGACGGACTAGCGGGACCAGATACGCAGTATTTT. Protein: CASSLDGLAGPDTQYF.

The genes are TRBV6-1 and TRBJ2-7; 12 bases are shared with TRBD2. The V gene's germline CDR1 is MNHNS and CDR2 SASEGT. This CDR3 region has 15 residues. After removal of 6 bases from V and 2 bases from J, the junction contained 5 bases not matched to a gene. For the CDR3, the DNA is TGTGCCAGCAGGTATGGACTAGCGGGAACCTACGAGCAGTACTTC. It encodes CASRYGLAGTYEQYF.

This clonotype has a handful of counts. The chain couples TRBV3-1 to TRBJ2-7, with D possibly being TRBD2 (6 bases). V shed 1 base and J shed 7 bases, with 14 bases lying between them. Germline V gene sequence: CDR1 LGHDT, CDR2 YNNKEL (reference sequence). The CDR3 has 14 amino acids. Here the CDR3 DNA reads TGTGCCAGCAGCCAAGTAAGCGGGCTAGGGGAGCAGTACTTC. Its protein is CASSQVSGLGEQYF.

This clonotype was observed a handful of times. This chain joins TRBV10-3 and TRBJ1-1; unclear D gene. The CDR3 covers 13 residues. V shed 2 bases and J shed 2 bases, with 6 bases lying between them. The germline gives CDR1 ENHRY, CDR2 SYGVKD. The DNA for the CDR3 is TGTGCCATCAGTGAGACCGCAAACACTGAAGCTTTCTTT. Amino acids: CAISETANTEAFF.

This chain joins TRBV20-1 and TRBJ1-4; 7 bases match TRBD1. From germline, CDR1 is DFQATT and CDR2 SNEGSKA (reference sequence). The length of the CDR3 is 15 residues. With 6 bases clipped from V and 0 bases from J, the junction kept 7 bases outside the gene matches. This CDR3 is CSARDSSSTNEKLFF. The CDR3 bases are TGCAGTGCGAGGGACAGCAGCTCAACTAATGAAAAACTGTTTTTT.

This clonotype was detected a few times. The rearrangement links TRBV7-9 to TRBJ1-4; 9 nucleotides match TRBD1. Looked up from germline, CDR1 is SEHNR and CDR2 is FQNEAQ (reference sequence). CDR3 size: 16 residues. V shed 4 bases, J shed 2 bases, and the junction held 5 bases outside the gene matches. In DNA form, the CDR3 reads TGTGCCAGCAGCTCGGGACAGGGTGGGACTAATGAAAAACTGTTTTTT. Its protein product is CASSSGQGGTNEKLFF.

This chain joins TRBV7-9 and TRBJ2-3; TRBD2 matches at 8 bases. The V and J ends lost 5 bases and 0 bases, in that order; junction bases with no gene match: 13. Germline V gives CDR1 SEHNR, CDR2 FQNEAQ (reference sequence). The CDR3 is 18 residues long. The CDR3 spells CASSRVRPSGPSTDTQYF. CDR3 in DNA: TGTGCCAGCAGCCGCGTGCGACCTAGCGGGCCTAGCACAGATACGCAGTATTTT.

The CDR3 loop reads CATSEASGISETQYF. CDR3 DNA sequence: TGTGCCACCAGTGAAGCTAGCGGGATCTCGGAGACCCAGTACTTC. The chain uses TRBV24-1 and TRBJ2-5; 9 bases are shared with TRBD2. The germline V gene has CDR1 KGHDR and CDR2 SFDVKD. CDR3 length: 15 residues. The J segment lost 5 bases and the V segment lost 4 bases, leaving 7 bases of the junction unmatched.

The CDR3 bases are TGTGCCAGCAGCTGGTTCGGGGGGAGCTCCTACGAGCAGTACTTC. Its translation: CASSWFGGSSYEQYF. The chain couples TRBV11-2 to TRBJ2-7; TRBD2 agrees at 7 bases. V lost 4 bases and J lost 0; bases outside the gene matches: 6. Germline CDR1 is SGHAT and CDR2 is FQNNGV. The CDR3 sequence is 15 residues long.

This clonotype was seen a few times. This chain joins TRBV20-1 and TRBJ2-1; 11 bases match TRBD1. The CDR3 runs to 14 residues. CDR1 and CDR2 from the germline V gene are DFQATT and SNEGSKA (reference sequence). CDR3 region: CTISRDRGRNEQFF. DNA for the CDR3: TGCACGATAAGCCGGGACAGGGGGAGGAATGAGCAGTTCTTC.

CDR3 coding DNA: TGTGCCACCAGCAACAGCCTCTCAACTAATGAAAAACTGTTTTTT. Its protein product is CATSNSLSTNEKLFF. This chain uses TRBV15 with TRBJ1-4; D unclear. Trimming shortened V by 4 bases and J by 0 bases, and 9 bases separated the two germline ends. CDR1 is LNHNV, CDR2 YYDKDF, per germline (reference sequence). The CDR3 is 15 amino acids.

Remarks on this clonotype: Its ends do not fully match the called genes, so a read error is possible. CDR3 protein: CVSSQAQGSQNTEAFF. Written as DNA, the CDR3 is TGTGTCAGCAGCCAAGCCCAGGGGTCCCAAAACACTGAAGCTTTCTTT. The J gene is TRBJ1-1, the V gene TRBV4-2, with D possibly matching TRBD1 (6 bases). The length of the CDR3 is 16 residues. The germline CDR1 and CDR2 sequences are LGHNA and YNFKEQ.

This clonotype occurred once. The V and J genes are TRBV20-1 and TRBJ2-1; a weak D match, TRBD2 (5 bases). Germline loops: CDR1 DFQATT, CDR2 SNEGSKA (reference sequence). The CDR3 covers 11 residues. V was shortened by 5 bases and J by 9 bases, with 11 bases between the two germline ends. CDR3 nucleotides: TGCAGTGCTGAACTTGGAGGTGAGCAGTTCTTC. It translates to CSAELGGEQFF.

The V call is TRBV10-3, the J call TRBJ2-3; D possibly matches TRBD1 or TRBD2 (5 bases each). The CDR3 is 16 amino acids. Trimming shortened V by 8 bases and J by 5 bases, and 23 bases separated the two germline ends. Germline lookup yields CDR1 ENHRY and CDR2 SYGVKD. Here the CDR3 DNA reads TGTGCCATCCGGGACGTGCCGGTCGGGGTCAGAGATACGCAGTATTTT. This codes for CAIRDVPVGVRDTQYF.

This chain links TRBV12-3 or TRBV12-4 with TRBJ1-6; unclear D gene. The germline V and J ends were trimmed by 1 base and 8 bases, with 12 bases remaining between them. CDR3 length: 15 residues. CDR3 protein: CASSLVEAEDSPLHF. CDR3 coding DNA: TGTGCCAGCAGTTTAGTCGAGGCCGAGGATTCACCCCTCCACTTT.

The rearrangement joins TRBV3-1 to TRBJ1-2; 10 bases align to TRBD1. The V segment lost 4 bases and the J segment 11 bases; nucleotides outside the gene matches: 7. The CDR3 has 13 residues. Germline lookup yields CDR1 LGHDT and CDR2 YNNKEL (reference sequence). This CDR3 is CASSPRDRGIYTF. In DNA form, the CDR3 reads TGTGCCAGCAGCCCCCGGGACAGGGGTATTTACACCTTC.

In its sample, this clonotype was seen a few times. The J gene is TRBJ1-6, the V gene TRBV27; D remains ambiguous. The CDR3 runs 12 residues. V shed 6 bases and J shed 2 bases, with 2 bases lying between them. Germline V gene data show CDR1 as MNHEY and CDR2 as SMNVEV (reference sequence). CDR3: CASSPYNSPLHF. The CDR3 DNA follows: TGTGCCAGCAGCCCCTATAATTCACCCCTCCACTTT.

This clonotype was seen more than once but under ten times. This chain uses TRBV20-1 with TRBJ2-1; D not resolved. V gave up 1 base and J gave up 4 bases, with 5 bases separating them. This CDR3 region has 12 residues. Germline V gives CDR1 DFQATT, CDR2 SNEGSKA (reference sequence). CDR3 residues: CSARGLYNEQFF. CDR3 nucleotide sequence: TGCAGTGCTAGAGGCCTATACAATGAGCAGTTCTTC.

This clonotype came up a few times. The rearrangement joins TRBV7-3 to TRBJ2-6, with D perhaps matching TRBD2 (5 bases). The CDR3 has 16 residues. V shed 6 bases and J shed 0 bases, with 12 bases lying between them. Per germline, CDR1 SGHTA and CDR2 FQGTGA. The CDR3 nucleotides are TGTGCCAGCAGTTCCTCCGCGGGCTCTGGGGCCAACGTCCTGACTTTC. It translates to CASSSSAGSGANVLTF.